A single sample is the source of the 17 T cell receptor beta chains below, sequenced in a study of CD8 T cells in ankylosing spondylitis. TCRdb re-called the 5' RACE reads through MiXCR, storing one row per CDR3 protein. The sample records about 340,000 distinct CDR3 sequences, 14% to 15% being singletons. Material: blood, either unsorted or a sorted T cell fraction (not recorded which). These receptors were taken from a male donor with ankylosing spondylitis or in good health (not recorded which).

This chain connects TRBV5-5 to TRBJ1-4; 7 positions match TRBD1. From germline, CDR1 is SGHKS and CDR2 YYEKEE (reference sequence). V lost 3 bases to trimming and J lost 3 bases; unmatched junction nucleotides: 5. The CDR3 contains 15 residues. CDR3 nucleotides: TGTGCCAGCAGCTGGAGGACAGGCCCTAATGAAAAACTGTTTTTT. It codes for CASSWRTGPNEKLFF.

The chain is built from TRBV20-1 and TRBJ1-5; the D is unclear. V was cut by 2 bases and J by 0 bases, with 5 bases left in between. The CDR3 extends over 13 amino acids. Germline CDR1 reads DFQATT; CDR2 reads SNEGSKA (reference sequence). Here the CDR3 reads CSARKLSNQPQHF. In DNA form, the CDR3 reads TGCAGTGCTAGAAAGCTTAGCAATCAGCCCCAGCATTTT.

This clonotype was found a few times. The chain employs TRBV29-1 and TRBJ1-1; 11 bases are shared with TRBD1. Trimming removed 7 bases from V and 3 bases from J; junction bases left unmatched: 4. The CDR3 sequence is 13 residues long. CDR1 SQVTM and CDR2 ANQGSEA come from the germline V gene. Here the CDR3 reads CSARDRGDTEAFF. The CDR3 DNA is TGCAGCGCTCGGGACAGGGGGGACACTGAAGCTTTCTTT.

This chain links TRBV3-1 with TRBJ2-3, with D unclear. CDR1 is LGHDT and CDR2 is YNNKEL in the germline V gene (reference sequence). Trimming shortened V by 1 base and J by 2 bases, and 10 bases separated the two germline ends. The CDR3 is 15 residues long. The CDR3 region is CASSQGSFYTDTQYF. The CDR3 DNA reads as TGTGCCAGCAGCCAAGGGTCCTTCTACACAGATACGCAGTATTTT.

This clonotype was seen a handful of times. This chain links TRBV7-2 with TRBJ1-2; D remains ambiguous. Trimming took off 1 base at V and 5 bases at J, with 11 bases between the two ends. The CDR3 spans 14 residues. The germline V gene encodes CDR1 SGHTA and CDR2 FQGNSA. CDR3 sequence reads: CASSLEPVPYGYTF. The CDR3 nucleotides read TGTGCCAGCAGCTTAGAACCGGTACCATATGGCTACACCTTC.

The chain joins TRBV6-5 to TRBJ1-1; no clear D. CDR1 MNHEY and CDR2 SVGAGI come from the germline V gene. This CDR3 is 15 amino acids long. Trimming took off 0 bases at V and 5 bases at J, with 13 bases between the two ends. CDR3 residues: CASSYSRAVGTEAFF. The CDR3 region has the DNA TGTGCCAGCAGTTACTCGAGGGCGGTGGGGACTGAAGCTTTCTTT.

The CDR3 sequence: CASSQAPRASGIHNEQFF. The CDR3 DNA reads TGTGCCAGCAGCCAAGCCCCCCGAGCTAGCGGGATCCACAATGAGCAGTTCTTC. The V call is TRBV3-1, the J call TRBJ2-1; 9 bases map to TRBD2. Trimming at V came to 1 base and at J to 5 bases, leaving 12 bases not matched to a gene. Germline lookup yields CDR1 LGHDT and CDR2 YNNKEL (reference sequence). This CDR3 is 18 amino acids long.

About this clonotype: The CDR3 does not close with the conserved phenylalanine or tryptophan, likely indicating a read error. The DNA is left out, because the CDR3 cannot be placed on it with certainty; the CDR3 is given as TCRdb lists it. V and J are TRBV30 and TRBJ2-7; the DNA was not used to check the table's D call, TRBD2. The V gene's germline CDR1 is GTSNPN and CDR2 SVGIG (reference sequence). The CDR3 spans 12 residues, counting both ends. CDR3: CAWTSSLTIGGI.

The rearrangement links TRBV2 to TRBJ2-5, with D perhaps matching TRBD2 (7 bases). CDR1 is SNHLY and CDR2 is FYNNEI in the germline V gene. The V gene lost 6 bases and the J gene lost 2 bases, with 16 bases spanning the gap. This CDR3 is 15 amino acids long. As DNA, the CDR3 is TGTGCCAGCAGACTCGCGGGGGCGGTTCAAGAGACCCAGTACTTC. Amino acids: CASRLAGAVQETQYF.

This clonotype was seen repeatedly, ten times or more. J is TRBJ1-2 and V is TRBV10-1; D is unclear. The CDR3 totals 13 residues. Trimming removed 5 bases at V and 4 bases at J, with 11 bases between. From germline, CDR1 is WNHNN and CDR2 SYGVQD (reference sequence). CDR3 sequence reads: CASSPVAGYGYTF. CDR3 nucleotide sequence: TGCGCCAGCAGTCCGGTGGCGGGCTATGGCTACACCTTC.

The rearrangement joins TRBV12-3 or TRBV12-4 to TRBJ1-2; 10 positions agree with TRBD1. V was clipped by 6 bases and J by 4 bases; unmatched bases: 14. The CDR3 length is 17 residues. The DNA for the CDR3 is TGTGCCAGCAGCCTCAGTTCCGGGACAGGGGTTCGCTATGGCTACACCTTC. Protein sequence: CASSLSSGTGVRYGYTF.

This clonotype has a handful of counts. V usage is TRBV7-8 and J usage is TRBJ1-2; possible D gene TRBD1, 6 bases. The CDR3 is 16 residues long. The V end was cut by 2 bases, the J end by 3 bases, with 16 bases between. Germline CDR1 and CDR2: SGHVS and FQNEAQ. CDR3 loop: CASSLRPGERDYGYTF. CDR3 nucleotide sequence: TGTGCCAGCAGCTTAAGGCCAGGGGAGAGGGACTATGGCTACACCTTC. Variable domain in full (rest from reference TRBV7-8 and TRBJ1-2): GAGVSQSPRYKVAKRGQDVALRCDPISGHVSLFWYQQALGQGPEFLTYFQNEAQLDKSGLPSDRFFAERPEGSVSTLKIQRTQQEDSAVYLCASSLRPGERDYGYTFGSGTRLTVV.

This clonotype was seen more than once but under ten times. The chain recombines TRBV5-6 with TRBJ2-7; 11 positions match TRBD1. CDR1 is SGHDT and CDR2 is YYEEEE in the germline V gene. The junction had 9 bases not matched to a gene; V was cut back by 4 bases and J by 3 bases. The CDR3 length is 16 residues. CDR3 residues: CASSPPAGTGGYEQYF. The CDR3, as DNA: TGTGCCAGCAGCCCCCCGGCCGGGACAGGGGGCTACGAGCAGTACTTC. Complete variable domain (other parts from reference TRBV5-6 and TRBJ2-7): DAGVTQSPTHLIKTRGQQVTLRCSPKSGHDTVSWYQQALGQGPQFIFQYYEEEERQRGNFPDRFSGHQFPNYSSELNVNALLLGDSALYLCASSPPAGTGGYEQYFGPGTRLTVT.

Ten or more counts support this clonotype. This chain uses TRBV2 with TRBJ1-2; D is unclear. The germline CDR1 and CDR2 sequences are SNHLY and FYNNEI. The length of the CDR3 is 10 residues. The V end lost 8 bases, the J end lost 2 bases, and 3 bases lay between the germline ends. This chain's CDR3 is CASQNYGYTF. DNA for the CDR3: TGTGCCAGCCAAAACTATGGCTACACCTTC.

The sample holds a few counts of this clonotype. The DNA of the CDR3 is TGTGCCAGCGGCGCCCAAGCGGGAGAACCCTCCTACAATGAGCAGTTCTTC. This gives the protein CASGAQAGEPSYNEQFF. The gene calls are TRBV7-9 and TRBJ2-1, with TRBD2 matching 8 bases. Trimming removed 8 bases from V and 0 bases from J; junction bases left unmatched: 12. The CDR3 sequence is 17 residues long. Germline assignment: CDR1 SEHNR and CDR2 FQNEAQ (reference sequence).

This clonotype was observed a few times. This chain joins TRBV7-9 and TRBJ2-5, with TRBD1 identical over 7 bases. The CDR3 extends over 15 amino acids. CDR1 is SEHNR and CDR2 is FQNEAQ in the germline V gene (reference sequence). V lost 5 bases to trimming and J lost 6 bases; unmatched junction nucleotides: 12. CDR3 nucleotide sequence: TGTGCCAGCAGCATTGACTTGACAGGGCGACAGACCCAGTACTTC. This codes for CASSIDLTGRQTQYF.

The rearrangement uses TRBV5-1 and TRBJ2-5; no clear D gene. Germline V gene data show CDR1 as SGHRS and CDR2 as YFSETQ. The CDR3 has 12 amino acids. V was trimmed by 6 bases and J by 1 base, leaving 7 bases between them. Here the CDR3 DNA reads TGCGCCAGCAAAGGCAGCCAAGAGACCCAGTACTTC. Protein: CASKGSQETQYF.